This T cell receptor (beta chain) was recorded in a study of regulatory T cells in long-lasting Graves disease (dated by TCRdb to about 2021). Study-level background: Newly diagnosed Graves' disease patients had taken antithyroid drugs for less than 3 months. Persistent Graves' disease patients were compared with newly diagnosed Graves' disease patients by peripheral blood TCR sequencing and RNA sequencing. The study took place in China and was registered as a clinical trial. A total of around 35 samples were covered by TCR sequencing, comprising roughly 13 persistent and about 20 newly diagnosed Graves' disease patients.

CDR1 and CDR2 are read off the germline V gene as MNHEY and SVGEGT. Trimming removed 0 bases from V and 0 bases from J, leaving 9 bases between the germline ends. The CDR3 goes from the cysteine to the phenylalanine over 16 residues. Only the CDR3 DNA stays, 48 bases, in frame from base 1. This clonotype was observed many times. The clone's antigen remains unknown. No qualities accompany the bases; no much larger clone lies one base away. The library was prepared using multiplex PCR. The instrument was an Illumina HiSeq 4000. CDR3 regions were amplified by Arm-PCR with iRepertoire HTBI primers to construct TCR beta libraries. PCR products were gel purified before sequencing. Per the original workflow: A total of fewer than 65 TRBV and some 13 TRBJ segments were identified across samples and were used for gene usage analysis of CDR3 amino acid clonotypes. COPE and FqMerger were used to merge the filtered high-quality paired reads into contigs. BLAST was used to align contigs to the IMGT TRBV, TRBD and TRBJ reference genes, and CDR3 was defined following IMGT. Clonotypes above 0.1% frequency were classified as highly expanded clones. Shannon entropy served as the measure of repertoire diversity, while the Gini coefficient captured V-J evenness. A clonotype found in more than one individual was treated as public. Using fastp trimming at Q25 and MiXCR clonotype assembly, TCRdb reanalyzed the public sequencing data and kept in-frame beta chains. Rows matching on CDR3 protein sequence are summarized as one entry with the most common DNA and genes. TCRdb's processing, not the authors' own work, is the source of the V and J calls. The sample table holds 520,000 or so distinct CDR3 sequences, of which 12% were seen once. Jointly, the top ten make up 8.9% of the sample.

Reading the label with the study, this specimen's time point is: newly diagnosed GD, antithyroid drugs for less than 3 months. RNA was extracted from PBMCs in TRIzol for both TCR sequencing and RNA sequencing. The diagnosis of Graves' disease was made according to American Thyroid Association guidelines. Patients were recruited from an endocrinology department in Xi'an, China. Each patient gave approximately 9.7 milliliters of peripheral blood, collected in an EDTA anticoagulant tube. Ficoll Paque Plus density gradient separation was used to isolate PBMCs, and no additional T cell sorting was done. RNA quality was checked with an Agilent 2100 Bioanalyzer and agarose gel, and concentration with a NanoDrop 2000. Beyond this particular receptor, the publication reports: The authors acknowledged the small sample size as a limitation that may reduce accuracy. Because the primary lesion, thyroid tissue, could not be accessed, the study looked at peripheral blood alone. More public clonotypes were shared among persistent patients (2,741) than among newly diagnosed patients (roughly 960). Sequencing and analysis were limited to the TCR beta chain. Persistent Graves' disease patients showed lower TCR Shannon entropy and fewer highly expanded clones than newly diagnosed patients, suggesting clonal expansion. Preferential use of TRBV28, TRBJ1-2 and TRBJ2-5 was observed in persistent disease, whereas TRBV20-1 and TRBJ2-1 were favored in newly diagnosed disease.

This sample also appeared in a second study, on T cells in Graves' hyperthyroidism and ophthalmopathy. As described in the second report: Stable Graves' hyperthyroidism was defined as no progression to ophthalmopathy during 18 months of follow-up. Hyperthyroidism patients were newly diagnosed, had a disease duration of under 2 months, and were aged 18 to 65 years. Patients with uncontrolled infections, other autoimmune diseases, pregnancy or lactation were excluded. Clinical symptoms, serum thyroxine and TRAb, thyroid ultrasound, and orbital computed tomography formed the basis for the diagnoses. A first-round RT-PCR of the TCR CDR3 used the HTBI primer set with the Qiagen OneStep RT-PCR kit. Blood samples also contained most of the expanded thyroid clonotypes (frequency above 0.001), which suggests that blood repertoires may reflect thyroid immune responses. In cross-validation, a model built on a 13 V-J signature told ophthalmopathy apart from stable hyperthyroidism with 85% to 90% sensitivity and about 81% specificity, and in testing the same model reached 80%/75%. In validation, progression to ophthalmopathy was predicted by the model with approximately 67% sensitivity and around 76% specificity, a median of about 6.8 months before onset. To identify TCR V-J signatures that set the groups apart, the researchers used a discovery cohort of 100 patients, made up of under 50 with Graves' ophthalmopathy and 57 with stable Graves' hyperthyroidism. Prospective prediction of ophthalmopathy was tested in an independent validation cohort consisting of fewer than 20 hyperthyroidism patients and more than 15 patients who later progressed to ophthalmopathy. For training and testing, the 100 or so patients in the discovery cohort were randomly divided in a 7:3 ratio. In roughly six Graves' hyperthyroidism patients, the study also compared T-cell repertoires from thyroid tissue with T-cell repertoires from blood. After blood sampling, hyperthyroidism patients were treated with methimazole at a starting dose of 30 mg daily, and ophthalmopathy patients were treated with high-dose intravenous methylprednisolone. Libraries were constructed in a second round of multiplex PCR, after which size selection and purification were performed. Sequencing of the libraries was done on an Illumina HiSeq2000 using paired-end 100 bp reads. SOAPnuke was used to process the raw data, with reads discarded if the reads contained adapters or uncalled bases, had a mean Phred below 15, or lacked an exact constant-primer or identifier match. High-quality paired reads were merged with COPE v1.2.5, and unique nucleotide sequences were defined as clonotypes. Clonotypes were aligned to IMGT TRBV, TRBD and TRBJ reference segments using MiTCR v1.1. Analysis was restricted to V-J combinations with a frequency above 0.0001, which covered 99.2% of repertoires. The TCS score was defined as F50 (clonal expansion) divided by E x V (chaos), with BLOSUM62-based TCRdist calculated between CDR3 peptides within each V-J. Welch's t-statistics and random forest reduced 450 to 600 V-J features to around 14, which were used in a naive Bayes classifier (R e1071). Sample size was not statistically predetermined, and blinding of investigators to group allocation was not performed. TCR Vbeta CDR3 sequencing of around 130 peripheral blood samples (over 40 ophthalmopathy, about 75 hyperthyroidism and about 17 progressor patients) is reported in the paper.

This receptor was taken from a young woman with Graves disease. Donor details come from another sample of the same person, matched by shared clones. The sample in question was peripheral blood mononuclear cells (PBMCs), obtained at new diagnosis, from a patient treated with antithyroid drugs. The V and J segments used are TRBV6-2 or TRBV6-3 and TRBJ2-1; tentative D gene TRBD2, with 6 bases matching. The CDR3 loop reads CASSYSEGSSYNEQFF. The DNA sequence follows: TGTGCCAGCAGTTACTCGGAGGGGAGCTCCTACAATGAGCAGTTCTTC.